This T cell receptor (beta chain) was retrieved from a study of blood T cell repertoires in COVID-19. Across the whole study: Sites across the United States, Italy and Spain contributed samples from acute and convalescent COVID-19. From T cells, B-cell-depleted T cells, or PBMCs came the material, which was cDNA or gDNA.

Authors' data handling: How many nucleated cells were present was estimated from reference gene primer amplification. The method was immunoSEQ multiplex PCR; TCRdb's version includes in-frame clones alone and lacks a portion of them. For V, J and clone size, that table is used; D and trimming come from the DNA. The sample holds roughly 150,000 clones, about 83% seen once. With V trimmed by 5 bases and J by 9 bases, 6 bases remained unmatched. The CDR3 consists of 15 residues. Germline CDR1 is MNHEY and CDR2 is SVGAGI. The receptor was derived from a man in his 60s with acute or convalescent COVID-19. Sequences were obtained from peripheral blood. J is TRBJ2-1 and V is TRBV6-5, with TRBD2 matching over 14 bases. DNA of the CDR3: TGTGCCAGCAGTCGGACTAGCGGGGGGCGGGGTGAGCAGTTCTTC. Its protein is CASSRTSGGRGEQFF.